This T cell receptor beta chain appears in the sequencing data of a study of cytomegalovirus exposure and HLA in healthy donors. Study background: The approximately 110 validation repertoires and the approximately 700 first-cohort repertoires shared a platform, a later analysis reported.

The CDR3 is 14 amino acids. CDR1 and CDR2 from the germline V gene are SGHTA and FQGNSA. Trimming took 5 bases from V and 4 from J; bases not matched to a gene: 2. Libraries were prepared by immunoSEQ multiplex PCR; TCRdb keeps only in-frame clonotypes and omits some of them. Counted here are 150,000 or so clones, 85% to 90% occurring once; the ten biggest clones make up 3.3%. This sequence joins TRBV7-2 and TRBJ2-5; 12 nucleotides align to TRBD2. This clonotype was sampled from a young woman in good health and CMV-seropositive. The sequencing sample was made of PBMCs. CDR3 loop: CASSRGLAGETQYF. CDR3 DNA: TGTGCCAGCAGCAGGGGACTAGCGGGAGAGACCCAGTACTTC.